This T cell receptor (beta chain) was captured by sequencing in a study of T cell clones after liver transplantation. On the study more broadly: At least one year of complete immunosuppression withdrawal without enzymes over twice normal defined tolerance. Blood was drawn pre-transplant, before withdrawal, and after full or failed withdrawal.

With regard to this clone: No antigen is known for it.

Study-wide points: Rather than being deleted, graft donor-reactive T cells may have moved into the graft.

Repertoires were generated with immunoSEQ multiplex PCR, while TCRdb's copy carries only in-frame clones and drops some. The sample shows some 15,000 clones, roughly 84% of them seen only once. This receptor was identified in a human patient who received a liver transplant. A subset of T cells may come from the graft donor. Specimen: CD8+ T cells from blood, collected roughly 50 months after liver transplant.

The CDR3 spells CASRTGTRFETQYF. CDR3 nucleotide sequence: TGTGCCAGCAGAACTGGGACTAGATTCGAGACCCAGTACTTC. The chain carries TRBV27 and TRBJ2-5, with TRBD2 identical over 8 bases. CDR3 length: 14 residues. J was trimmed by 5 bases and V by 6 bases; bases with no gene match: 8. Germline lookup yields CDR1 MNHEY and CDR2 SMNVEV (reference sequence).